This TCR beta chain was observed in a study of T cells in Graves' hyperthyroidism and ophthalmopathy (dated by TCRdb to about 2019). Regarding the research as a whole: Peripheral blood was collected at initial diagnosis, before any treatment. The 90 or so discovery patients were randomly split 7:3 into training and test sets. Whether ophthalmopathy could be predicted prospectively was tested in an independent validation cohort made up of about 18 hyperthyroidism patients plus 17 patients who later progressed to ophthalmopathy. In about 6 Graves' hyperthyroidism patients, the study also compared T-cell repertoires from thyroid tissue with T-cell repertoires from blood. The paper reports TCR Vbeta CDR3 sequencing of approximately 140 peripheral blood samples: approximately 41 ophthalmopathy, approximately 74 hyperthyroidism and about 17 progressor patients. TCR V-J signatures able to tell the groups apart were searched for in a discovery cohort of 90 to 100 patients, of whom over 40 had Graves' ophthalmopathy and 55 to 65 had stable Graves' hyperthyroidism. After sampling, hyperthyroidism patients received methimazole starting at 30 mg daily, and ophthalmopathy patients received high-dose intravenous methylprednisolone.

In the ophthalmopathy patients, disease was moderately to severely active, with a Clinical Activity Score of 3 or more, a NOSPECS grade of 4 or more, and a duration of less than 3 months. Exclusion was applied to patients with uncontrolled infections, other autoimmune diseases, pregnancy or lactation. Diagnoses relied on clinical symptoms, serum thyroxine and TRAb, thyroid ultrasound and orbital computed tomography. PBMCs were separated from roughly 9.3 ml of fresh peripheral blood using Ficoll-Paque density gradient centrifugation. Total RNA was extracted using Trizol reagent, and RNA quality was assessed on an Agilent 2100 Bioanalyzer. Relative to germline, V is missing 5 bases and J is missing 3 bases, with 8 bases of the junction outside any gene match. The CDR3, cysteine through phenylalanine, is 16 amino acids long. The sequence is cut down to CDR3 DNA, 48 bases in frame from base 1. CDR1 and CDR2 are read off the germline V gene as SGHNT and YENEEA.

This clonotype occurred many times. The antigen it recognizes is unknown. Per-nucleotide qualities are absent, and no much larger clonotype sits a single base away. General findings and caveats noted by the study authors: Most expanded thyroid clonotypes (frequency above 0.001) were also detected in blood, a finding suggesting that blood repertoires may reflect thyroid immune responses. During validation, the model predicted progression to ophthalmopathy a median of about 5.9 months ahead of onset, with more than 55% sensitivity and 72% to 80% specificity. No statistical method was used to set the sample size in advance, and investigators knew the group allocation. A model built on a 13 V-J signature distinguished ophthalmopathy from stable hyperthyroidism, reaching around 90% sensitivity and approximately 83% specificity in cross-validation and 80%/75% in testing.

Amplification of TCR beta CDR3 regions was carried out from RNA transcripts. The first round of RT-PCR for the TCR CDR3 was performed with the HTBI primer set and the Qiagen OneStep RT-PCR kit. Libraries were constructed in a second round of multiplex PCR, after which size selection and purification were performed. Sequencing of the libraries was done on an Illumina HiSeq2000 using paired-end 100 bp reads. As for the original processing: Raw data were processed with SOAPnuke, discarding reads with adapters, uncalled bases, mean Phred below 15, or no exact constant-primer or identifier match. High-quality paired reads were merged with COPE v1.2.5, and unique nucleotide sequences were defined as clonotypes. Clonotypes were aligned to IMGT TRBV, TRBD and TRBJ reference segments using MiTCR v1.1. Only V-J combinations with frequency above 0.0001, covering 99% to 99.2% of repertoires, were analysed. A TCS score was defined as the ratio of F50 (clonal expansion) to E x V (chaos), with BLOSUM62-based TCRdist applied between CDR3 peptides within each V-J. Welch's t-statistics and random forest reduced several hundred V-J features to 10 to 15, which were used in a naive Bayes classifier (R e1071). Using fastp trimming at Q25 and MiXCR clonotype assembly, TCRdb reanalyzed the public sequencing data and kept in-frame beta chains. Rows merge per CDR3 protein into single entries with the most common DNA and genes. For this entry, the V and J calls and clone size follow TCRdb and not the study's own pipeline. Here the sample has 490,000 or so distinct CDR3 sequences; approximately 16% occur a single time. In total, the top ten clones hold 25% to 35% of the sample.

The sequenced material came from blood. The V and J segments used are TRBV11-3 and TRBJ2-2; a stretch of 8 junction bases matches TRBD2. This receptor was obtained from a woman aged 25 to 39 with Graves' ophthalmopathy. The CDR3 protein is CASSPQRERDTGELFF. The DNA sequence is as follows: TGTGCCAGCAGCCCTCAGCGGGAGAGGGACACCGGGGAGCTGTTTTTT.